The entry below describes one T cell receptor beta chain. Its antigen is not known. The data stem from a study of Ad26.COV2.S vaccination and SARS-CoV-2 variants. Study-wide findings and caveats: After vaccination, substantial breadth of spike-specific CD8+ and CD4+ responses was reported. The TCR breadth and depth analyses may have produced an underestimate of total T cell responses.

Assay used: immunoSEQ multiplex PCR; TCRdb lists only in-frame clones, some missing. The sample holds 100,000 or so clones, 80% seen once. The CDR3 loop spans 16 amino acids. Germline values: CDR1 WNHNN, CDR2 SYGVQD (reference sequence). Losses at the gene ends were 0 bases for V and 2 bases for J; bases not matched to a gene: 5. The specimen comprised peripheral blood, sampled after recovery from COVID-19. The source is a human donor who had recovered from COVID-19. This chain connects TRBV10-1 to TRBJ2-3; TRBD2 matches 7 bases. The CDR3 sequence is CASSESRRGVTDTQYF. The CDR3, as DNA: TGCGCCAGCAGTGAGTCTCGACGGGGGGTCACAGATACGCAGTATTTT.